The 18 T cell receptor beta chains below all came from one sample that was sequenced in a study of OX40 agonist ivuxolimab in advanced cancers. Sequencing used immunoSEQ multiplex PCR; TCRdb keeps in-frame clones, though not all of them. The sample shows just over 95,000 clones, under 85% of them seen only once. Material: CD4+ or CD8+ T cells sorted from blood, obtained in a trial of the OX40 agonist ivuxolimab. These receptor sequences come from an adult with an advanced solid tumor such as melanoma, head and neck, liver or kidney cancer.

This chain uses TRBV5-1 with TRBJ1-1, with D possibly TRBD1 on 6 matching bases. Germline CDR1 SGHRS, CDR2 YFSETQ. CDR3 length: 17 amino acids. With 4 bases removed from V and 0 bases from J, the gap between germline ends came to 19 bases. This CDR3 reads CASSPQPGQHLNTEAFF. The CDR3 DNA follows: TGCGCCAGCAGCCCCCAACCGGGACAACATTTGAACACTGAAGCTTTCTTT.

The chain recombines TRBV6-1 with TRBJ2-7; D possibly matches TRBD1 or TRBD2 (6 bases each). This CDR3 is built from 17 residues. V was clipped by 0 bases and J by 4 bases, with 19 bases between them. From germline, CDR1 is MNHNS and CDR2 SASEGT. In DNA form, the CDR3 reads TGTGCCAGCAGTGAAGCGCTTCGAGGAGGGGGACAATACGAGCAGTACTTC. Amino acids: CASSEALRGGGQYEQYF.

This clone was counted a few times. Other DNA sequences in the sample encode the same CDR3. The genes are TRBV19 and TRBJ1-1; D gene unclear. From germline, CDR1 is LNHDA and CDR2 SQIVND (reference sequence). This CDR3 is built from 14 residues. V was pared by 1 base and J by 1 base, with 7 bases between. This CDR3 is CASSIGTENTEAFF. CDR3 coding DNA: TGTGCCAGTAGTATAGGTACAGAGAACACTGAAGCTTTCTTT.

J is TRBJ1-2 and V is TRBV19; D unresolved. V gave up 0 bases and J gave up 7 bases, with 9 bases separating them. Germline-derived CDR1 and CDR2 are LNHDA and SQIVND (reference sequence). The CDR3 is 13 residues long. The DNA of the CDR3 is TGTGCCAGTAGTATAGAGGGAGGACGTGGCTACACCTTC. Translating gives CASSIEGGRGYTF.

This chain links TRBV7-9 with TRBJ2-7; D is uncertain. V lost 4 bases to trimming and J lost 3 bases, with 10 bases between them. CDR1 SEHNR and CDR2 FQNEAQ come from the germline V gene (reference sequence). The CDR3 has 13 residues. This chain's CDR3 is CASSSSVNYEQYF. In DNA form, the CDR3 reads TGTGCCAGCAGCTCTTCAGTTAACTACGAGCAGTACTTC.

This sequence joins TRBV10-3 and TRBJ2-7, with 10 bases identical to TRBD2. Germline V gene sequence: CDR1 ENHRY, CDR2 SYGVKD. This CDR3 contains 18 residues. Losses at the gene ends were 0 bases for V and 0 bases for J; bases not matched to a gene: 8. CDR3 residues: CAISESTGLAESSYEQYF. The CDR3 nucleotides are TGTGCCATCAGTGAGTCGACAGGACTAGCGGAGAGCTCCTACGAGCAGTACTTC.

The chain couples TRBV5-3 to TRBJ2-7; 7 positions agree with TRBD1. TRBV5-3 is filed as an ORF, its function uncertain. J gave up 3 bases and V 6 bases, and 18 bases lay outside the gene matches. There are 17 residues in the CDR3. The CDR3 DNA follows: TGTGCCAGAAACCCCCACACGAAGGGGGCGCCCCACTACGAGCAGTACTTC. This codes for CARNPHTKGAPHYEQYF.

This clone was observed a few times. The chain links TRBV10-2 to TRBJ2-1; the match to TRBD2 covers 7 bases. Per the germline V gene, CDR1 is WSHSY and CDR2 is SAAADI. Trimming removed 6 bases from V and 5 bases from J; junction bases left unmatched: 7. This CDR3 comprises 14 residues. The CDR3 DNA reads as TGCGCCAGCAGAAATTTCGGACTAGACAATGAGCAGTTCTTC. Amino acid sequence: CASRNFGLDNEQFF.

This chain links TRBV5-1 with TRBJ1-1, with D uncertain. Per the germline V gene, CDR1 is SGHRS and CDR2 is YFSETQ. Trimming removed 0 bases from V and 0 bases from J, with 3 bases in between. The CDR3 contains 13 residues. The CDR3 loop is CASSLGMNTEAFF. The CDR3 DNA reads TGCGCCAGCAGCTTGGGTATGAACACTGAAGCTTTCTTT.

This sequence joins TRBV18 and TRBJ2-7, with D possibly matching TRBD1 (5 bases). This CDR3 is 14 amino acids long. Germline CDR1 reads KGHSH; CDR2 reads LQKENI. Trimming cost V 3 bases and J 5 bases, with 14 bases left between them. The CDR3 spells CASSPDDRPDEQYF. CDR3 in DNA: TGTGCCAGCTCACCTGACGACAGACCGGACGAGCAGTACTTC. Variable domain in full (rest from reference TRBV18 and TRBJ2-7): NAGVMQNPRHLVRRRGQEARLRCSPMKGHSHVYWYRQLPEEGLKFMVYLQKENIIDESGMPKERFSAEFPKEGPSILRIQQVVRGDSAAYFCASSPDDRPDEQYFGPGTRLTVT.

This clone was counted once. The V and J genes are TRBV7-2 and TRBJ2-7; the D call may be TRBD1 or TRBD2 (6 bases each). Trimming stripped 1 base from V and 3 bases from J, with 16 bases between. The CDR3 covers 16 residues. From germline, CDR1 is SGHTA and CDR2 FQGNSA. The CDR3 coding sequence is TGTGCCAGCAGCTTAGGGGTAGGGGGAGGTTACTACGAGCAGTACTTC. It yields the protein CASSLGVGGGYYEQYF. The full variable domain, rest sourced from reference TRBV7-2 and TRBJ2-7, is GAGVSQSPSNKVTEKGKDVELRCDPISGHTALYWYRQSLGQGLEFLIYFQGNSAPDKSGLPSDRFSAERTGGSVSTLTIQRTQQEDSAVYLCASSLGVGGGYYEQYFGPGTRLTVT.

The J gene is TRBJ2-1, the V gene TRBV18; 7 nucleotides agree with TRBD2. The CDR3 totals 15 residues. Germline V gives CDR1 KGHSH, CDR2 LQKENI. The J segment lost 3 bases and the V segment lost 3 bases, leaving 5 bases of the junction unmatched. The CDR3 DNA is TGTGCCAGCTCACCCCCGACTAGCCTCTACAATGAGCAGTTCTTC. It is translated as CASSPPTSLYNEQFF. Full variable domain (outside the CDR3, taken from reference TRBV18 and TRBJ2-1): NAGVMQNPRHLVRRRGQEARLRCSPMKGHSHVYWYRQLPEEGLKFMVYLQKENIIDESGMPKERFSAEFPKEGPSILRIQQVVRGDSAAYFCASSPPTSLYNEQFFGPGTRLTVL.

The chain links TRBV2 to TRBJ2-5, with TRBD2 identical over 9 bases. The CDR3 sequence is 15 residues long. J was trimmed by 3 bases and V by 3 bases; bases with no gene match: 5. Germline loops: CDR1 SNHLY, CDR2 FYNNEI. The CDR3 sequence: CASSEALAGKETQYF. The CDR3 DNA is TGTGCCAGCAGTGAGGCCCTAGCGGGGAAAGAGACCCAGTACTTC.

The chain recombines TRBV5-1 with TRBJ1-2; unclear D gene. The ends were cut back, 4 bases at V and 4 bases at J, with 20 bases in the middle. Germline V lookup: CDR1 SGHRS, CDR2 YFSETQ. CDR3 length equals 16 residues. The CDR3: CASSPRPTQFRYGYTF. The CDR3 DNA reads as TGCGCCAGCAGCCCTAGGCCTACCCAATTCCGCTATGGCTACACCTTC.

This sequence joins TRBV5-4 and TRBJ2-3; a weak D match, TRBD2 (6 bases). The CDR3 covers 15 residues. The germline V and J ends were trimmed by 2 bases and 5 bases, with 15 bases remaining between them. Germline loops: CDR1 SGHNT, CDR2 YYREEE (reference sequence). The CDR3 sequence is CASSFGTGAGDTQYF. CDR3 nucleotide sequence: TGTGCCAGCAGCTTCGGTACGGGAGCTGGAGATACGCAGTATTTT.

The rearrangement joins TRBV15 to TRBJ1-1; no reliable D call. The CDR3 loop spans 15 amino acids. The germline V and J ends were trimmed by 5 bases and 0 bases, with 13 bases remaining between them. Per the germline V gene, CDR1 is LNHNV and CDR2 is YYDKDF (reference sequence). The DNA of the CDR3 is TGTGCCACCAGCGTCCTTCCGACATTGAACACTGAAGCTTTCTTT. This translates into CATSVLPTLNTEAFF.

This clone appeared once. This rearrangement joins TRBV5-1 to TRBJ2-3; the D gene could be TRBD1 or TRBD2 (6 bases each). The CDR3 consists of 15 residues. Germline-derived CDR1 and CDR2 are SGHRS and YFSETQ. V was pared by 4 bases and J by 2 bases, with 14 bases between. The CDR3 reads CASSRGAGATDTQYF. The CDR3 DNA is TGCGCCAGCAGCCGCGGGGCAGGGGCCACAGATACGCAGTATTTT.

V is TRBV5-1 and J is TRBJ1-4; the D gene is possibly TRBD1 (6 bases). Germline lookup yields CDR1 SGHRS and CDR2 YFSETQ. Trimming took 4 bases from V and 8 from J, leaving 15 bases between them. The CDR3 has 14 amino acids. This CDR3 is CASSPGHTGEKLFF. CDR3 nucleotides: TGCGCCAGCAGCCCGGGACATACGGGCGAAAAACTGTTTTTT. Using reference TRBV5-1 and TRBJ1-4 for the parts outside the CDR3, the full variable domain is KAGVTQTPRYLIKTRGQQVTLSCSPISGHRSVSWYQQTPGQGLQFLFEYFSETQRNKGNFPGRFSGRQFSNSRSEMNVSTLELGDSALYLCASSPGHTGEKLFFGSGTQLSVL.